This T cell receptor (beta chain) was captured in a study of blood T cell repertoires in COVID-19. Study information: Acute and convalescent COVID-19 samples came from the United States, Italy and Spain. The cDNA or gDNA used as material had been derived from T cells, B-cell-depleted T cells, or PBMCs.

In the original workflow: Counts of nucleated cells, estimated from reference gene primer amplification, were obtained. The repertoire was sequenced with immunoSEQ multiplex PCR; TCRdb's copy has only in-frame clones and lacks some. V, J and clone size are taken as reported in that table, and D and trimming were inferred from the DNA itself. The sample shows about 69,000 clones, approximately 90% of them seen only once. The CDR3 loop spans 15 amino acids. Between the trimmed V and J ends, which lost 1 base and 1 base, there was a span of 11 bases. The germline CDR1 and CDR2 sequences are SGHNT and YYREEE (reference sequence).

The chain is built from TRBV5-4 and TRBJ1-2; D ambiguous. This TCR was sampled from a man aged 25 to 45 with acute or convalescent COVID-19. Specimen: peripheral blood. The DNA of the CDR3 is TGTGCCAGCAGCTTGTCCAGGCTCCTTAACTATGGCTACACCTTC. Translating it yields CASSLSRLLNYGYTF.